This TCR beta chain comes out of a study of regulatory T cells in long-lasting Graves disease. This clonotype was recorded many times. Libraries of TCR beta came from iRepertoire HTBI primers plus Arm-PCR of CDR3 regions. A single record per CDR3 protein comes from TCRdb applying MiXCR to the multiplex PCR reads. The sample contains hundreds of thousands of distinct CDR3 sequences, about 15% of which appear only once. The time point was: newly diagnosed GD, antithyroid drugs for less than 3 months. The TCR library was prepared using RNA isolated from PBMCs. Separately, the same data were catalogued under a study of T cells in Graves' hyperthyroidism and ophthalmopathy. Turning to that study: The model forecast ophthalmopathy, anticipating it by a median around 6.5 months before onset.

The TCR was taken from a young woman with Graves disease. The sample in question was peripheral blood mononuclear cells (PBMCs), obtained at new diagnosis, from a patient treated with antithyroid drugs.

CDR3 region: CASASGGYEQYF. In DNA form, the CDR3 reads TGTGCCAGCGCTAGCGGGGGCTACGAGCAGTACTTC. The chain recombines TRBV28 with TRBJ2-7; 10 positions agree with TRBD2. The CDR3 runs to 12 residues. J lost 3 bases, V lost 8 bases, and 1 base had no gene match. The germline gives CDR1 MDHEN, CDR2 SYDVKM.